The T cell receptor beta chain under discussion was sequenced for a study of cytomegalovirus exposure and HLA in healthy donors. Study as a whole: The same platform as the roughly 700 first-cohort repertoires was used for the 130 or so validation repertoires, a later analysis reported. Study observations and caveats: Confirmation was obtained in vitro that a few CMV-associated chains are specific for CMV antigens. Clusters of TCRs from the first cohort tended to co-occur in the 100 to 150 validation repertoires (as a later analysis found).

On this clone: Its antigen is unidentified.

V gave up 2 bases and J gave up 3 bases, with 10 bases separating them. The length of the CDR3 is 15 residues. Germline CDR1 is SNHLY and CDR2 is FYNNEI. The data were produced by immunoSEQ multiplex PCR, yet TCRdb's version contains in-frame clones alone and is incomplete. The data hold 45,000 to 70,000 clones, with 90% observed a single time. The chain couples TRBV2 to TRBJ2-2; D ambiguous. The sample comprised PBMCs. The clonotype comes from a man younger than 30 in good health and CMV-seronegative. In nucleotides, the CDR3 is TGTGCCAGCAGTGAACCTAGAGTCTACACCGGGGAGCTGTTTTTT. It encodes CASSEPRVYTGELFF.